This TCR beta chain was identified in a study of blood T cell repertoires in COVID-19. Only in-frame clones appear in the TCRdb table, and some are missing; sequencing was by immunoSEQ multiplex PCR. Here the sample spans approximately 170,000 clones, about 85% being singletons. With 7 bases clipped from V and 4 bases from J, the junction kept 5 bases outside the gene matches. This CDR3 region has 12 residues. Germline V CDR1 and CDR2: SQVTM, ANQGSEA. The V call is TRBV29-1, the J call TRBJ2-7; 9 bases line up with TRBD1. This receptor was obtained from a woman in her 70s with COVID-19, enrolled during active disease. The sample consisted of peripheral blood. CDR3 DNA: TGCAGCGCCGGACAGGGGTGGTACGAGCAGTACTTC. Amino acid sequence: CSAGQGWYEQYF.